The 29 T cell receptor beta chains below were found in one sample sequenced in a study of shared clonotypes between healthy human individuals (dated by TCRdb to 2018 to 2020). For the CD8 naive samples, CD45RO-negative cells were positively selected for CCR7, yielding a CD45RA+CCR7+ population from which TemRA cells were excluded. The library was built by means of the immunoSEQ multiplex PCR assay. TCRdb re-hosts the immuneACCESS table, in-frame sequences only. Its copies lack some clones; in the studies checked, an unresolved V gene accounts for under half of them, and the cause for the rest is not known. This sample is represented by around 2,000,000 clones; about 93% of them were singletons. The top ten hold around 1.7% of the sample. Sequenced material: naive CD8+ T cells from PBMCs. The sample's cell subset or site, from its label and the paper: CD45RA+CCR7+. All receptors come from a man between 18 and 35 years old in good health. Some clones in this sample may be carry-over from other donors' samples.

The chain has TRBV5-6 and TRBJ2-2; D is uncertain. Trimming removed 4 bases from V and 3 bases from J, with 19 bases in between. This CDR3 has 17 residues. Germline CDR1 and CDR2: SGHDT and YYEEEE. The CDR3 DNA sequence: TGTGCCAGCAGCCTCATGGGTAGTTGGGGTGACACCGGGGAGCTGTTTTTT. This codes for CASSLMGSWGDTGELFF.

The chain joins TRBV5-1 to TRBJ2-3; unclear D gene. V was shortened by 0 bases and J by 5 bases, with 13 bases between the two germline ends. This CDR3 has 15 amino acids. CDR1 and CDR2 (germline): SGHRS, YFSETQ. Here the CDR3 DNA reads TGCGCCAGCAGCTTGGAACTTCCCCACCGAGATACGCAGTATTTT. It yields the protein CASSLELPHRDTQYF.

V is TRBV4-3 and J is TRBJ2-7; TRBD1 aligns across 8 bases. This CDR3 is 15 amino acids long. V shed 4 bases and J 4 bases; nucleotides not matched to a gene: 9. The germline CDR1 and CDR2 sequences are LGHNA and YSLEER. The CDR3 DNA is TGCGCCAGCAGCCCGAGAGCCCGGGACAGGTACGAGCAGTACTTC. Translation: CASSPRARDRYEQYF.

The genes are TRBV6-1 and TRBJ1-2; a weak D match, TRBD1 (6 bases). Looked up from germline, CDR1 is MNHNS and CDR2 is SASEGT. The CDR3 extends over 13 amino acids. V shed 7 bases and J shed 5 bases, with 14 bases lying between them. This CDR3 reads CASMGADPYGYTF. The CDR3 bases are TGTGCCAGCATGGGGGCGGACCCGTATGGCTACACCTTC.

In its sample, this clone was seen once. This sequence joins TRBV19 and TRBJ2-7; 7 positions agree with TRBD1. CDR1 LNHDA and CDR2 SQIVND come from the germline V gene (reference sequence). V lost 5 bases and J lost 3; bases outside the gene matches: 7. This CDR3 has 14 residues. CDR3 DNA: TGTGCCAGTAGTCCCCGCGCAGGGGGCTACGAGCAGTACTTC. Translating it yields CASSPRAGGYEQYF.

The rearrangement uses TRBV27 and TRBJ2-3, with no clear D. CDR1 MNHEY and CDR2 SMNVEV come from the germline V gene (reference sequence). The CDR3 spans 15 residues. Deletions cut 3 bases from V and 2 bases from J, with 12 bases between. CDR3 protein: CASSFTGSYTDTQYF. CDR3 bases: TGTGCCAGCAGTTTTACCGGCAGTTACACAGATACGCAGTATTTT.

Regarding this clone: Additional DNA sequences in this sample encode the identical CDR3. The rearrangement links TRBV29-1 to TRBJ2-1; no definite D call. V was clipped by 2 bases and J by 4 bases, with 6 bases between them. CDR1 is SQVTM and CDR2 is ANQGSEA in the germline V gene. This CDR3 is 12 amino acids long. This chain's CDR3 is CSVELGYNEQFF. Here the CDR3 DNA reads TGCAGCGTTGAACTAGGGTACAATGAGCAGTTCTTC.

The chain recombines TRBV28 with TRBJ1-2; tentatively, D is TRBD1 (5 bases). Germline loops: CDR1 MDHEN, CDR2 SYDVKM. The CDR3 is 12 amino acids. V gave up 5 bases and J gave up 6 bases, with 10 bases separating them. The CDR3: CASSDLGDGYTF. CDR3 DNA: TGTGCCAGCAGTGATTTGGGGGATGGCTACACCTTC.

This chain joins TRBV7-2 and TRBJ2-7; D ambiguous. From germline, CDR1 is SGHTA and CDR2 FQGNSA. Trimming stripped 4 bases from V and 5 bases from J, with 15 bases between. This CDR3 region has 14 residues. CDR3 nucleotide sequence: TGTGCCAGCAGCTCCATGGACCTCCGGAACGAGCAGTACTTC. This gives the protein CASSSMDLRNEQYF. Based on the CDR3 plus reference TRBV7-2 and TRBJ2-7, the full variable domain is GAGVSQSPSNKVTEKGKDVELRCDPISGHTALYWYRQSLGQGLEFLIYFQGNSAPDKSGLPSDRFSAERTGGSVSTLTIQRTQQEDSAVYLCASSSMDLRNEQYFGPGTRLTVT.

The chain couples TRBV25-1 to TRBJ2-5; TRBD1 agrees at 8 bases. The tail of the sequence fits TRBJ2-7 better, so the J call may be wrong. From germline, CDR1 is MGHDK and CDR2 SYGVNS. The CDR3 is 12 amino acids. The chain's CDR3 is CASRQGGHEQYF. CDR3 nucleotides: TGTGCCAGCAGACAGGGGGGCCACGAGCAGTACTTC.

This clone has only one observation. The V call is TRBV28, the J call TRBJ2-1; possibly TRBD1 for D (6 bases). The ends were cut back, 2 bases at V and 0 bases at J, with 11 bases in the middle. Germline CDR1 MDHEN, CDR2 SYDVKM. There are 16 residues in the CDR3. CDR3 DNA sequence: TGTGCCAGCAGTTTAACAGGGTCGAGCTCCTACAATGAGCAGTTCTTC. Translated, it gives CASSLTGSSSYNEQFF.

J is TRBJ2-7 and V is TRBV5-6, with 9 nucleotides matching TRBD1. Germline assignment: CDR1 SGHDT and CDR2 YYEEEE. The V and J ends lost 0 bases and 3 bases, in that order; junction bases with no gene match: 4. The CDR3 spans 15 residues. The CDR3: CASSLAGTGIYEQYF. In DNA, the CDR3 is TGTGCCAGCAGCTTGGCTGGGACAGGGATCTACGAGCAGTACTTC. The full variable domain, in which reference TRBV5-6 and TRBJ2-7 provide the parts outside the CDR3, is DAGVTQSPTHLIKTRGQQVTLRCSPKSGHDTVSWYQQALGQGPQFIFQYYEEEERQRGNFPDRFSGHQFPNYSSELNVNALLLGDSALYLCASSLAGTGIYEQYFGPGTRLTVT.

This sequence joins TRBV27 and TRBJ2-3; D unclear. CDR3 size: 15 residues. V gave up 2 bases and J gave up 4 bases, with 13 bases separating them. CDR1 is MNHEY, CDR2 SMNVEV, per germline (reference sequence). The CDR3 here is CASSLVQSVPDTQYF. Here the CDR3 DNA reads TGTGCCAGCAGTTTAGTACAGTCCGTCCCAGATACGCAGTATTTT.

The chain links TRBV15 to TRBJ2-1, with a weak D call TRBD1 (5 bases). V dropped 0 bases and J dropped 6 bases, with 9 bases sitting between them. CDR3 length: 14 residues. Germline loops: CDR1 LNHNV, CDR2 YYDKDF (reference sequence). As DNA, the CDR3 is TGTGCCACCAGCAGAGACAGGGCCTTCAATGAGCAGTTCTTC. This translates into CATSRDRAFNEQFF.

The V gene is TRBV6-5, the J gene TRBJ2-1, with D perhaps matching TRBD1 or TRBD2 (5 bases each). V was cut by 4 bases and J by 4 bases, with 14 bases left in between. CDR3 length equals 15 residues. CDR1 and CDR2 from the germline V gene are MNHEY and SVGAGI. The CDR3 nucleotides are TGTGCCAGCAGTTGGGGACGGAACCTTTACAATGAGCAGTTCTTC. Protein product: CASSWGRNLYNEQFF.

The rearrangement links TRBV6-1 to TRBJ2-5; 8 positions agree with TRBD2. The germline V gene has CDR1 MNHNS and CDR2 SASEGT. V lost 0 bases, J lost 7 bases, and 7 bases stayed unmatched. This CDR3 has 15 residues. The CDR3 DNA reads TGTGCCAGCAGTGAAGCAGTAACCGGGAGGGGGACCCAGTACTTC. Protein: CASSEAVTGRGTQYF.

This chain joins TRBV7-8 and TRBJ2-5; 7 bases align to TRBD1. V lost 3 bases to trimming and J lost 0 bases; unmatched junction nucleotides: 10. Germline V gene sequence: CDR1 SGHVS, CDR2 FQNEAQ. The CDR3 spans 17 residues. CDR3 in DNA: TGTGCCAGCAGCTTTTATTCTGTTGGGACAGACCAAGAGACCCAGTACTTC. It translates to CASSFYSVGTDQETQYF.

This clone was seen just once. CDR3 coding DNA: TGTGCAAGTCGCTCAATGAGCTACGGGGAGCTGTTTTTT. It codes for CASRSMSYGELFF. J is TRBJ2-2 and V is TRBV12-2; the D call TRBD2 from the table was never checked on the DNA. TRBV12-2 constitutes a pseudogene. CDR3 length: 13 amino acids.

The V and J genes are TRBV7-6 and TRBJ1-1; D is unresolved. Germline CDR1 reads SGHVS; CDR2 reads FNYEAQ. Trimming took 4 bases from V and 2 from J, leaving 5 bases between them. The CDR3 is 12 residues long. The CDR3 sequence: CASSSQNTEAFF. The CDR3 bases are TGTGCCAGCAGCTCACAAAACACTGAAGCTTTCTTT.

The chain recombines TRBV15 with TRBJ2-7; 11 bases fit TRBD1. The CDR3 sequence is 15 residues long. Germline values: CDR1 LNHNV, CDR2 YYDKDF (reference sequence). The V and J ends lost 5 bases and 3 bases, in that order; junction bases with no gene match: 6. CDR3 nucleotides: TGTGCCACCAGCGAGGGACAGGGGGGGGACTACGAGCAGTACTTC. Amino acid sequence: CATSEGQGGDYEQYF.

This chain connects TRBV6-5 to TRBJ2-1; 10 bases align to TRBD2. J gave up 4 bases and V 10 bases, and 4 bases lay outside the gene matches. Germline CDR1 is MNHEY and CDR2 is SVGAGI. This CDR3 has 13 amino acids. The DNA for the CDR3 is TGTGCCACCGGGACTAGCGCATACAATGAGCAGTTCTTC. Protein: CATGTSAYNEQFF.

This clone was recorded once. The chain links TRBV9 to TRBJ1-2; D not certain. CDR1 and CDR2 (germline): SGDLS, YYNGEE. The CDR3 consists of 12 residues. The V end was cut by 3 bases, the J end by 4 bases, with 7 bases between. The CDR3 reads CASSGTPYGYTF. The DNA for the CDR3 is TGTGCCAGCAGCGGGACCCCCTATGGCTACACCTTC.

Turning to this clone: This sequence may be a read error, since a much larger clone differs from it by one base. Additional DNA sequences in this sample encode the identical CDR3. This chain links TRBV6-5 with TRBJ2-5; D is unresolved. The CDR3 has 11 residues. Germline-derived CDR1 and CDR2 are MNHEY and SVGAGI. V shed 6 bases and J shed 4 bases, with 6 bases lying between them. The CDR3: CASSLGETQYF. CDR3 coding DNA: TGTGCCAGCAGCTTGGGAGAGACCCAGTACTTC.

The chain is built from TRBV5-6 and TRBJ1-4; the D gene is possibly TRBD1 (5 bases). The CDR3 extends over 14 amino acids. Trimming removed 0 bases from V and 8 bases from J, with 11 bases in between. Germline-derived CDR1 and CDR2 are SGHDT and YYEEEE. The CDR3, as DNA: TGTGCCAGCAGCTTGGAGACTGGGGGGGAAAAACTGTTTTTT. Protein product: CASSLETGGEKLFF.

V usage is TRBV27 and J usage is TRBJ2-2; unclear D gene. V lost 2 bases and J lost 6, with 16 bases in between. CDR1 MNHEY and CDR2 SMNVEV come from the germline V gene (reference sequence). The CDR3 covers 16 residues. CDR3 nucleotide sequence: TGTGCCAGCAGTTTACGGAGCTCGTTAGGTCCCGGGGAGCTGTTTTTT. Its protein product is CASSLRSSLGPGELFF.

V gene TRBV7-9 combines with J gene TRBJ2-6; D call uncertain. Trimming pared 4 bases from V and 0 bases from J, leaving 13 bases between. The germline CDR1 and CDR2 sequences are SEHNR and FQNEAQ (reference sequence). This CDR3 spans 17 amino acids. The CDR3 here is CASSYQFRSSGANVLTF. CDR3 coding DNA: TGTGCCAGCAGCTACCAATTCAGGTCCTCTGGGGCCAACGTCCTGACTTTC.

The chain links TRBV11-3 to TRBJ2-1, with 8 bases lining up with TRBD1. The CDR3 totals 14 residues. The V gene end was trimmed by 5 bases and the J gene end by 8 bases; junction bases not matched to a gene: 8. Germline-derived CDR1 and CDR2 are SGHNT and YENEEA. CDR3 sequence reads: CASSLGQVGYEQFF. The CDR3 DNA reads as TGTGCCAGCAGCCTGGGACAGGTTGGCTATGAGCAGTTCTTC.

V usage is TRBV29-1 and J usage is TRBJ1-1; D is undetermined. CDR1 and CDR2 from the germline V gene are SQVTM and ANQGSEA. CDR3 length: 14 amino acids. Trimming removed 3 bases from V and 1 base from J, with 12 bases in between. In DNA, the CDR3 is TGCAGCGTTGAGACCGGTGAGGGGAACACTGAAGCTTTCTTT. This translates into CSVETGEGNTEAFF.

V usage is TRBV9 and J usage is TRBJ2-7; TRBD1 aligns across 9 bases. This CDR3 is built from 16 residues. Trimming took 4 bases from V and 3 from J; bases not matched to a gene: 11. Per germline, CDR1 SGDLS and CDR2 YYNGEE. The CDR3 reads CASSPALDRGVYEQYF. The CDR3 DNA is TGTGCCAGCAGCCCGGCGTTGGACAGGGGAGTCTACGAGCAGTACTTC.